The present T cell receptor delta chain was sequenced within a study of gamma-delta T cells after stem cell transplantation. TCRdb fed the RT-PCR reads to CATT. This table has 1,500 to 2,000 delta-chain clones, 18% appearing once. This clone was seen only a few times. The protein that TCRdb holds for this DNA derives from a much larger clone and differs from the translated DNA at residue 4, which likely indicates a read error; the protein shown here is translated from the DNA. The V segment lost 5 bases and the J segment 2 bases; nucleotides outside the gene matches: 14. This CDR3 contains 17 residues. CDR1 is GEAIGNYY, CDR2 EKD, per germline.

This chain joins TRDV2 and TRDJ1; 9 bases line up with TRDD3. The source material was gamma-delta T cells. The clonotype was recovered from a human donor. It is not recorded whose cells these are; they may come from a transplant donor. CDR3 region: CACGTAFTGGPTDKLIF. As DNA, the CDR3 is TGTGCCTGTGGCACGGCCTTTACTGGGGGACCGACCGATAAACTCATCTTT.